The rows below give T cell receptor beta chains drawn from one sample of a study of cytomegalovirus exposure and HLA in healthy donors. Clones were sequenced by immunoSEQ multiplex PCR, and TCRdb holds only the in-frame ones, with some missing. The sample lists some 60,000 clones, 80% to 90% occurring once. The sample taken for sequencing was PBMCs. The receptors here all came from a man younger than 30 in good health and CMV-seronegative. CDR3s include the opening cysteine and the closing phenylalanine or tryptophan. The D gene is left open where the match is weak. The size of a clone is reported for some rows only, either as once, few or many, or as a class for expanded clones.

v_call	d_call	j_call	clone_size	cdr3_nt	cdr3_aa
TRBV15	TRBD1	TRBJ2-7	NA	TGTGCCACCAGCAACCACAGGGGGAGCTCCTACGAGCAGTACTTC	CATSNHRGSSYEQYF
TRBV4-2	NA	TRBJ2-5	NA	TGTGCCAGCAGCCAAGATCGGAGGAACCAAGAGACCCAGTACTTC	CASSQDRRNQETQYF
TRBV6-1	TRBD1	TRBJ2-5	NA	TGTGCCAGCAGTGTGACAGGGTTGGATGGGGAGACCCAGTACTTC	CASSVTGLDGETQYF
TRBV5-1	TRBD1	TRBJ2-7	NA	TGCGCCAGCAGCTGGGGACAGGGGAGGGACGAGCAGTACTTC	CASSWGQGRDEQYF
TRBV5-1	NA	TRBJ2-1	NA	TGCGCCAGCAGCTTGGAACGGCAGGGGAATGAGCAGTTCTTC	CASSLERQGNEQFF
TRBV4-1	NA	TRBJ1-3	NA	TGCGCCAGCAGCCACCCCCAAGGAAACACCATATATTTT	CASSHPQGNTIYF
TRBV6-5	TRBD1	TRBJ1-5	once	TGTGCCAGCGGGGGACAGGGCGATCAGCCCCAGCATTTT	CASGGQGDQPQHF
TRBV28	NA	TRBJ1-2	NA	TGTGCCAGCAGCTTGGGGACATTAGTAGTCTACACCTTC	CASSLGTLVVYTF
TRBV2	NA	TRBJ1-1	NA	TGTGCCAGCATGCTGGGCGTGGTTGACACTGAAGCTTTCTTT	CASMLGVVDTEAFF
TRBV10-3	TRBD1	TRBJ1-1	NA	TGTGCCATCAGGACAGGGGGTGGGGAGAACACTGAAGCTTTCTTT	CAIRTGGGENTEAFF
TRBV6-6	NA	TRBJ1-4	few	TGTGCCAGCAGTCAAACTGCAACTAATGAAAAACTGTTTTTT	CASSQTATNEKLFF
TRBV2	NA	TRBJ2-3	NA	TGTGCCAGCACTGAGGTTAGCCGTGATACGCAGTATTTT	CASTEVSRDTQYF
TRBV7-8	NA	TRBJ1-2	NA	TGTGCCAGCAGCTCTTCAGGGGCAATGATCTATGGCTACACCTTC	CASSSSGAMIYGYTF
TRBV9	TRBD1	TRBJ2-5	NA	TGTGCCAGCAGCGTTACAGGGGTAAGGGAGACCCAGTACTTC	CASSVTGVRETQYF
TRBV11-1	NA	TRBJ1-3	NA	TGTGCCAGCAGCCTTCGACAGGACCGTGGAAACACCATATATTTT	CASSLRQDRGNTIYF
TRBV6-6	NA	TRBJ1-1	NA	TGTGCCAGCAGTTATACCGACAAAGCTTTCTTT	CASSYTDKAFF
TRBV29-1	NA	TRBJ2-7	NA	TGCAGCGTTGTTCGCGACAGACCCTACGAGCAGTACTTC	CSVVRDRPYEQYF
TRBV5-1	TRBD1	TRBJ1-5	NA	TGCGCCAGCAGCCCAGGGGACAGGGAACAGCCCCAGCATTTT	CASSPGDREQPQHF
TRBV13	NA	TRBJ2-1	NA	TGTGCCAGCAGCTCCAGCTCCTACAATGAGCAGTTCTTC	CASSSSSYNEQFF
TRBV2	NA	TRBJ2-7	NA	TGTGCCAGCAGAGTGGACAACTACGAGCAGTACTTC	CASRVDNYEQYF
TRBV10-2	NA	TRBJ2-4	few	TGCGCCAGCAGCATTTGGCAGCCCCCCGCGGCCTTAAACATTCAGTACTTC	CASSIWQPPAALNIQYF
TRBV4-1	TRBD1	TRBJ1-3	NA	TGCGCCAGCAGCCAGGCCGGGACAGGGGATGACACCATATATTTT	CASSQAGTGDDTIYF
TRBV5-4	TRBD1	TRBJ1-2	NA	TGTGCCAGCAGCGAACCGGGACAGGGGCCCTCTTATGGCTACACCTTC	CASSEPGQGPSYGYTF
TRBV29-1	TRBD1	TRBJ1-2	few	TGCAGCGCCCCCCCGGGACAGGCCATCAAGGACTATGGCTACACCTTC	CSAPPGQAIKDYGYTF
TRBV4-1	TRBD1	TRBJ1-5	NA	TGCGCCAGCAGCAATAGACAGGGAGCCCTCAATCAGCCCCAGCATTTT	CASSNRQGALNQPQHF
TRBV5-1	TRBD2	TRBJ2-3	NA	TGCGCCAGCAGCTTGGGGACGGGACTAGTCACAGATACGCAGTATTTT	CASSLGTGLVTDTQYF
TRBV5-6	TRBD1	TRBJ1-6	NA	TGTGCCAGCAGCATGTTCGGACAGGGTAATTCACCCCTCCACTTT	CASSMFGQGNSPLHF
TRBV2	TRBD1	TRBJ1-1	NA	TGTGCCAGCAGTGGCAGGGGGTACACTGAAGCTTTCTTT	CASSGRGYTEAFF
TRBV5-1	TRBD2	TRBJ2-1	few	TGCGCCAGCAGCTCTACTAGCGGGGGGGCATATGAGCAGTTCTTC	CASSSTSGGAYEQFF
TRBV5-1	TRBD1	TRBJ2-7	once	TGCGCCAGCAGCTGGACAGGGGGCAGCGAGCAGTACTTC	CASSWTGGSEQYF
TRBV4-1	TRBD1	TRBJ1-1	NA	TGCGCCAGCAGCCAAAACCTACAGGGGTTGAACACTGAAGCTTTCTTT	CASSQNLQGLNTEAFF
TRBV30	NA	TRBJ2-1	NA	TGTGCCTGGAGTGGCGATCCTGGGAGGACTTGGCGGACCTACAATGAGCAGTTCTTC	CAWSGDPGRTWRTYNEQFF
TRBV25-1	NA	TRBJ2-7	NA	TGTGCCAGCAGTGAAATGAGCTACGAGCAGTACTTC	CASSEMSYEQYF
TRBV2	TRBD1	TRBJ1-6	NA	TGTGCCAGCAGCGCCGGGACAGGGGAAGGTAGTAATTCACCCCTCCACTTT	CASSAGTGEGSNSPLHF
TRBV6-5	NA	TRBJ1-5	NA	TGTGCCAGCACCCAGACAGTTGGCAGCAATCAGCCCCAGCATTTT	CASTQTVGSNQPQHF
TRBV6-4	NA	TRBJ2-6	NA	TGTGCCAGCAGTGGCCCCGGGTCTGGGGCCAACGTCCTGACTTTC	CASSGPGSGANVLTF
TRBV6-1	TRBD1	TRBJ2-7	NA	TGTGCCAGCAGGACGACAGGGGCCAGCTACGAGCAGTACTTC	CASRTTGASYEQYF
TRBV30	NA	TRBJ1-5	NA	TGTGCCTGGGGGTACGGGACTGAACAGCCCCAGCATTTT	CAWGYGTEQPQHF
TRBV10-3	TRBD1	TRBJ1-1	NA	TGTGCCATCAGTGAGTCGTTCTTAGGGGGCAAGGCTGAAGCTTTCTTT	CAISESFLGGKAEAFF
TRBV7-9	NA	TRBJ1-1	NA	TGTGCCAGCATCTGGTCAGGGAACATGAACACTGAAGCTTTCTTT	CASIWSGNMNTEAFF
TRBV4-1	NA	TRBJ2-2	once	TGCGCCAGCAGCCAATTGGACACTAACACCGGGGAGCTGTTTTTT	CASSQLDTNTGELFF
TRBV11-2	NA	TRBJ1-1	NA	TGTGCCAGCAGCTTCCCCGGTTCTAAGGCTTTCTTT	CASSFPGSKAFF
TRBV7-2	TRBD2	TRBJ2-1	NA	TGTGCCAGCAGCTTAGCTCAGCGGGGGGGCAGTGATGAGCAGTTCTTC	CASSLAQRGGSDEQFF
TRBV5-4	NA	TRBJ1-4	NA	TGTGCCAGCAGCCCGTCCCCAGGGGAGACTAATGAAAAACTGTTTTTT	CASSPSPGETNEKLFF
TRBV29-1	NA	TRBJ2-7	NA	TGCAGCGTAACTAAGGACAGCTCCTACGAGCAGTACTTC	CSVTKDSSYEQYF
TRBV4-1	NA	TRBJ1-2	NA	TGCGCCAGCAGCCAGCACAATGACATCGGCGGCTACACCTTC	CASSQHNDIGGYTF
TRBV6-5	TRBD1	TRBJ1-6	NA	TGTGCCAGCAGCTCGGGACAGGTTAATTCACCCCTCCACTTT	CASSSGQVNSPLHF